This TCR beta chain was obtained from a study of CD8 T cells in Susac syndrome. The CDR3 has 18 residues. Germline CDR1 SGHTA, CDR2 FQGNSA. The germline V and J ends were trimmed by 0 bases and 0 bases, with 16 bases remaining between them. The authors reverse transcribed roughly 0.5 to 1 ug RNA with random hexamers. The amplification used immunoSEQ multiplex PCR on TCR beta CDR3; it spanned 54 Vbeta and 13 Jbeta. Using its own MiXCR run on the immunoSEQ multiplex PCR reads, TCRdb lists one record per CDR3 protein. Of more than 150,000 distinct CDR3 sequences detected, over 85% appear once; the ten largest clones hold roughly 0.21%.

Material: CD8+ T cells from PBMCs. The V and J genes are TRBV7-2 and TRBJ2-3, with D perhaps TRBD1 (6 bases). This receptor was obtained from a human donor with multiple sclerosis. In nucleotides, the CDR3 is TGTGCCAGCAGCTTAGCGTTAAGGTGGACAGAGAGCACAGATACGCAGTATTTT. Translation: CASSLALRWTESTDTQYF. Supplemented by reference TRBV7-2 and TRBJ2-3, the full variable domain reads GAGVSQSPSNKVTEKGKDVELRCDPISGHTALYWYRQSLGQGLEFLIYFQGNSAPDKSGLPSDRFSAERTGGSVSTLTIQRTQQEDSAVYLCASSLALRWTESTDTQYFGPGTRLTVL.